This entry is about one T cell receptor (beta chain). This sample is part of a study of T cell responses to AZD1222 COVID-19 vaccine. Some clones are missing from TCRdb's copy, which holds only in-frame ones; the method was immunoSEQ multiplex PCR. The sample includes some 110,000 clones, roughly 90% of them seen just once. The CDR3 is 16 residues long. Trimming removed 2 bases from V and 6 bases from J, with 20 bases in between. CDR1 is SGHVS and CDR2 is FNYEAQ in the germline V gene. Sequenced here: peripheral blood, sampled on day 0 of AZD1222 vaccination. The clonotype comes from an adult in good health. This chain joins TRBV7-6 and TRBJ2-7; the D gene is possibly TRBD2 (5 bases). CDR3 residues: CASSLTAGVPSGEQYF. In DNA, the CDR3 is TGTGCCAGCAGCTTAACTGCCGGGGTACCCTCTGGCGAGCAGTACTTC.